This T cell receptor beta chain was captured in a study of T cells in localized non-small cell lung cancer. Study observations and caveats: Because sequencing included only one region (of the tumor), heterogeneity remains possible. In the blood, greater T cell density corresponded to longer overall survival. Uninvolved adjacent lung showed higher T cell clonality than tumor.

Sequencing used immunoSEQ multiplex PCR; TCRdb keeps in-frame clones, though not all of them. The repertoire holds tens of thousands of clones, with under 90% as singletons. About this clone: The antigen remains unidentified.

The CDR3 spans 15 residues. Germline CDR1 is MGHRA and CDR2 is YSYEKL. Trimming removed 1 base at V and 5 bases at J, with 12 bases between. The specimen comprised peripheral blood, sampled before any cancer treatment. This receptor was taken from a male donor at least 60 years old with stage III lung adenocarcinoma. V gene TRBV4-1 combines with J gene TRBJ1-5, with no clear D. DNA of the CDR3: TGCGCCAGCAGCCAAGGGACGGCCCGGGATCAGCCCCAGCATTTT. This translates into CASSQGTARDQPQHF.